The source of this T cell receptor beta chain is a study of human T cells and chemical hapten exposure. Stated time point: patch test 1, 2 weeks after DPC sensitization. Treatment specified: therapeutic diphenylcyclopropenone sensitization with weekly scalp DPC. The CDR3 extends over 17 amino acids. Per germline, CDR1 SGHRS and CDR2 YFSETQ. Trimming cost V 2 bases and J 4 bases; bases outside gene matches: 11. Unique molecular identifiers were affixed to discrete cDNA molecules within the library. As processed by the authors: Samples had a median of around 96,000 TCRs, ranging roughly 23,224 to 750,000. From the RACE reads, TCRdb called clonotypes with MiXCR, one entry per CDR3 protein. TCRdb, rather than the study authors, made the V and J calls. This table has approximately 77,000 distinct CDR3 sequences, 6% to 9% appearing once. The study's findings and limits: Among expanded TCRs, significantly more large CDR3 similarity clusters formed than among controls.

In this sample, this clonotype turned up many times. Its antigen remains unknown. The V call is TRBV5-1, the J call TRBJ2-3, with 9 bases matching TRBD2. Sequencing was performed on whole blood, taken in connection with sensitization to the hapten diphenylcyclopropenone (DPC). The TCR originated in a woman in her 30s with alopecia areata. Some clones in this sample may be carry-over from other donors' samples. CDR3 amino acids: CASSFGYSGGGSDTQYF. CDR3 coding DNA: TGCGCCAGCAGCTTCGGCTATAGCGGGGGAGGATCAGATACGCAGTATTTT. The variable domain in full, with the rest retrieved from reference TRBV5-1 and TRBJ2-3, is KAGVTQTPRYLIKTRGQQVTLSCSPISGHRSVSWYQQTPGQGLQFLFEYFSETQRNKGNFPGRFSGRQFSNSRSEMNVSTLELGDSALYLCASSFGYSGGGSDTQYFGPGTRLTVL.